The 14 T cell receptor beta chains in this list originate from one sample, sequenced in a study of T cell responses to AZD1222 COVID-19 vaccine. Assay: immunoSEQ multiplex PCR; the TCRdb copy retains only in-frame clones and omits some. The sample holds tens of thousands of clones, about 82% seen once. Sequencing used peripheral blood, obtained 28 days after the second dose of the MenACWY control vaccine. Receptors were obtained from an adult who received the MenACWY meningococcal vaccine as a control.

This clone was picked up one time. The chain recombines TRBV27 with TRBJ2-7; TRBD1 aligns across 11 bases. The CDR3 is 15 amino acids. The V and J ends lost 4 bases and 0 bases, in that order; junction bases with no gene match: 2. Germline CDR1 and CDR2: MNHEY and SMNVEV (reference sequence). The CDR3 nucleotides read TGTGCCAGCAGTTGGGGGACAGGGGGCTCCTACGAGCAGTACTTC. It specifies CASSWGTGGSYEQYF.

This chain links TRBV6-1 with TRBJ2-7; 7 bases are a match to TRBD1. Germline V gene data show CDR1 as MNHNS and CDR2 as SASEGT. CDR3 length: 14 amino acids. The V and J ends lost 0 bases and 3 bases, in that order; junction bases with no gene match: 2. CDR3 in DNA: TGTGCCAGCAGTGAAGCCCAGGGGGACTACGAGCAGTACGTC. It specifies CASSEAQGDYEQYV.

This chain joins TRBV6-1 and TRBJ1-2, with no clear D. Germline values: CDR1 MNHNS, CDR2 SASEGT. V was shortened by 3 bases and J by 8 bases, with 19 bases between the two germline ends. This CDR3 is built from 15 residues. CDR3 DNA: TGTGCCAGCAGTGAGCCTACCGGGAGGTGGAGAGGCTACACCTTC. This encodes CASSEPTGRWRGYTF.

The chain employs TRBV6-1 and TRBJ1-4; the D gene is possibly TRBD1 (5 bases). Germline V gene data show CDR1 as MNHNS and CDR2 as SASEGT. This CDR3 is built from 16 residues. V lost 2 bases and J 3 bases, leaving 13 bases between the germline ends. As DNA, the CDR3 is TGTGCCAGCAGTGAACTCCAGGGCCTGGCTAATGAAAAACTGTTTTTT. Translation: CASSELQGLANEKLFF.

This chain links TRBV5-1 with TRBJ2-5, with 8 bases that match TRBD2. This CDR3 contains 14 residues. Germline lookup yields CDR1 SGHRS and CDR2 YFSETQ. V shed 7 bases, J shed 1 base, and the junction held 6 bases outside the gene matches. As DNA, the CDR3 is TGCGCCAGCGGACTCGGGAGGGTCCAAGAGACCCAGTACTTC. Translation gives CASGLGRVQETQYF. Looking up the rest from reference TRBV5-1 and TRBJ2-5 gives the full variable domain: KAGVTQTPRYLIKTRGQQVTLSCSPISGHRSVSWYQQTPGQGLQFLFEYFSETQRNKGNFPGRFSGRQFSNSRSEMNVSTLELGDSALYLCASGLGRVQETQYFGPGTRLLVL.

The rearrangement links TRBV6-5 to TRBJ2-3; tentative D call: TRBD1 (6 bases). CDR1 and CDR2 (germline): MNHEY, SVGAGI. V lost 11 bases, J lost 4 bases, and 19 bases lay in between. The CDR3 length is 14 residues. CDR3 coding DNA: TGTGCCGTAGGGGTCTCCAAGGGGGCAGATACGCAGTATTTT. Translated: CAVGVSKGADTQYF.

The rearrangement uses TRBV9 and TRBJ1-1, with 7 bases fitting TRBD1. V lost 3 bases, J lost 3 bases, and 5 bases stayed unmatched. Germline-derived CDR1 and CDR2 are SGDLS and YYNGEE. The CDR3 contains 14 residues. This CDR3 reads CASSETGSDTEAFF. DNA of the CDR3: TGTGCCAGCAGCGAGACAGGGTCGGACACTGAAGCTTTCTTT.

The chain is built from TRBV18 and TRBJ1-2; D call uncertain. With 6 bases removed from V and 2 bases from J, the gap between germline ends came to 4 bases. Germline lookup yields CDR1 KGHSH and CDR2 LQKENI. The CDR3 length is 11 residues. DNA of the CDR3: TGTGCCAGCTCCGGGAACTATGGCTACACCTTC. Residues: CASSGNYGYTF.

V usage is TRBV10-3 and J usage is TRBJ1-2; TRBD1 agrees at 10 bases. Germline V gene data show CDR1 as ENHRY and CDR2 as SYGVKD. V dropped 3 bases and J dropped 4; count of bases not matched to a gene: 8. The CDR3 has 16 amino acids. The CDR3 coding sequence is TGTGCCATCAGTGAAAAGGGGACAGGGGAGCGCTATGGCTACACCTTC. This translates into CAISEKGTGERYGYTF.

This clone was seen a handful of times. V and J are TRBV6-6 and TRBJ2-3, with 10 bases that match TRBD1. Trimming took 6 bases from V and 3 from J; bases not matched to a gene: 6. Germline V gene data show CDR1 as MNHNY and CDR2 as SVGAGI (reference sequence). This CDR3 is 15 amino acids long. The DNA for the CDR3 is TGTGCCAGCAGACCAAGGACAGGGGGTACAGATACGCAGTATTTT. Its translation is CASRPRTGGTDTQYF.

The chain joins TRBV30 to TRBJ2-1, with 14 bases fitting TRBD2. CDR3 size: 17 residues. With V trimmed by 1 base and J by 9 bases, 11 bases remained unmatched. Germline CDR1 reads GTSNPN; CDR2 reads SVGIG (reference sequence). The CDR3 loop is CAWSARTSGRYDSEQFF. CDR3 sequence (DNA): TGTGCCTGGAGTGCCCGGACTAGCGGGAGGTATGATAGTGAGCAGTTCTTC.

The CDR3 reads CSARGQAFF. CDR3 sequence (DNA): TGCAGTGCCAGGGGACAAGCTTTCTTT. The rearrangement links TRBV20-1 to TRBJ1-1; tentative D call: TRBD1 (6 bases). Germline lookup yields CDR1 DFQATT and CDR2 SNEGSKA (reference sequence). The CDR3 has 9 amino acids. The V end was cut by 6 bases, the J end by 9 bases, with 8 bases between.

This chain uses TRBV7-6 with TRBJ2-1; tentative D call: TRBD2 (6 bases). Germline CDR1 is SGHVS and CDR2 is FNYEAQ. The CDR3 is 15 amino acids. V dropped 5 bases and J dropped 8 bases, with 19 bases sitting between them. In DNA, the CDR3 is TGTGCCAGCAGCGGTCGGGCGGGAAGGCCCCATGAGCAGTTCTTC. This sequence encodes CASSGRAGRPHEQFF.

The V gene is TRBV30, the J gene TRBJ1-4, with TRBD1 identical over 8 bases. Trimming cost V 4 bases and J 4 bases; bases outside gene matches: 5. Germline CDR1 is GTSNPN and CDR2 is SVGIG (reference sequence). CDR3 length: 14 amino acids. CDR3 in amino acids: CAWTGGLINEKLFF. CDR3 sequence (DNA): TGTGCCTGGACAGGGGGCCTTATTAATGAAAAACTGTTTTTT.